The clone carrying this T cell receptor beta chain was found many times. Its antigen remains unknown. The sample originates from a study of breast tumors, draining lymph nodes, adjacent tissues. Study outcomes and limitations: Tumor TCR diversity was below lymph nodes but above nontumor tissue. Data only fit, rather than demonstrated, lymph node origin of most tumor T cells.

The lymph nodes were axillary draining lymph nodes from breast cancer patients. From the multiplex PCR reads, TCRdb called clonotypes with MiXCR, one entry per CDR3 protein. The data show about 89,000 distinct CDR3 sequences, approximately 29% seen once. The receptor comes from a female donor with breast cancer. Some clones in this sample may be carry-over from other donors' samples. The sample taken for sequencing was axillary lymph node tissue.

The chain's CDR3 is CAWSYLGADTQYF. CDR3 coding DNA: TGTGCCTGGAGTTATCTAGGTGCAGATACGCAGTATTTT. The genes are TRBV30 and TRBJ2-3, with D unresolved. CDR3 length: 13 residues. CDR1 is GTSNPN and CDR2 is SVGIG in the germline V gene (reference sequence). Trimming took 2 bases from V and 4 from J, leaving 10 bases between them.